This is a list of T cell receptor beta chains from one sample in a study of blood T cell repertoires in COVID-19. The data were produced by immunoSEQ multiplex PCR, yet TCRdb's version contains in-frame clones alone and is incomplete. The sample lists 110,000 or so clones, around 87% occurring once. Sequencing was carried out using peripheral blood. The receptor set was obtained from a human donor in a cohort sampled during active COVID-19. Each CDR3 is given with its conserved first and last residue. The D gene is left open where the match is weak. Only part of the rows carry a size: once, few, many, or a class if the clone is expanded.

v_call	clone_size	d_call	j_call	cdr3_aa	cdr3_nt
TRBV14	-	-	TRBJ1-6	CASSQFPGDMPNSPLHF	TGTGCCAGCAGCCAATTTCCAGGGGATATGCCTAATTCACCCCTCCACTTT
TRBV5-8	once	-	TRBJ2-7	CASSVWTASYEQYF	TGTGCCAGCAGCGTATGGACAGCTTCCTACGAGCAGTACTTC
TRBV13	-	TRBD2	TRBJ2-4	CASSLALSGGEGKNIQYF	TGTGCCAGCAGCTTAGCCCTATCGGGAGGGGAGGGGAAAAACATTCAGTACTTC
TRBV3-1/TRBV3-2	-	-	TRBJ1-2	CASSRQGYYGYTF	TGTGCCAGCAGCCGCCAGGGGTACTATGGCTACACCTTC
TRBV15	-	TRBD1	TRBJ2-1	CATSTGTGKYNEQFF	TGTGCCACCAGCACTGGGACAGGGAAATACAATGAGCAGTTCTTC
TRBV6-6	-	TRBD2	TRBJ2-5	CASNRLAGAETQYF	TGTGCCAGCAACCGACTAGCGGGAGCAGAGACCCAGTACTTC
TRBV3-1/TRBV3-2	-	-	TRBJ2-3	CASSDRLQGSTQYF	TGTGCCAGCAGCGATCGACTCCAGGGAAGTACGCAGTATTTT
TRBV3-1/TRBV3-2	-	-	TRBJ1-3	CASSQDLRISGNTIYF	TGTGCCAGCAGCCAAGATCTGCGGATTTCTGGAAACACCATATATTTT
TRBV5-6	-	TRBD1	TRBJ2-6	CASRRGQGDSGANVLTF	TGTGCCAGCAGGCGAGGACAGGGTGACTCTGGGGCCAACGTCCTGACTTTC
TRBV19	-	TRBD1	TRBJ1-3	CASRDRASSGNTIYF	TGTGCCAGTAGGGACAGGGCAAGCTCTGGAAACACCATATATTTT
TRBV9	-	TRBD1	TRBJ1-1	CASSDRTGGLSTEAFF	TGTGCCAGCAGCGATCGGACAGGGGGTTTGAGTACTGAAGCTTTCTTT
TRBV18	-	-	TRBJ1-1	CASSPRGQNTEAFF	TGTGCCAGCTCACCTAGGGGCCAGAACACTGAAGCTTTCTTT
TRBV19	once	-	TRBJ2-7	CASSISRGLSYEQYF	TGTGCCAGTAGTATCTCCAGGGGCCTCTCCTACGAGCAGTACTTC
TRBV6-5	-	-	TRBJ2-1	CASSYSNRGRENEQFF	TGTGCCAGCAGTTACTCCAATAGGGGACGGGAGAATGAGCAGTTCTTC
TRBV3-1/TRBV3-2	-	TRBD1	TRBJ1-2	CASSQYTPRQGDGYTF	TGTGCCAGCAGCCAATATACCCCGAGACAGGGCGATGGCTACACCTTC
TRBV28	-	TRBD2	TRBJ2-5	CASSFFGLAGKETQYF	TGTGCCAGCAGTTTTTTTGGACTAGCGGGCAAAGAGACCCAGTACTTC
TRBV7-9	-	TRBD1	TRBJ2-7	CASSLGQGAYEQYF	TGTGCCAGCAGCTTGGGACAGGGGGCCTACGAGCAGTACTTC
TRBV11-3	-	TRBD1	TRBJ2-7	CASSYSGQVSYEQYF	TGTGCCAGCAGCTACTCAGGACAGGTCTCCTACGAGCAGTACTTC
TRBV28	-	TRBD1	TRBJ1-2	CASRLTGTDGYTF	TGTGCCAGCAGACTGACAGGGACTGATGGCTACACCTTC
TRBV7-3	-	-	TRBJ2-5	CASSLARGSQETQYF	TGTGCCAGCAGCTTAGCCAGGGGATCCCAAGAGACCCAGTACTTC
TRBV11-1	-	TRBD1	TRBJ2-1	CASKNYRTGVDEQFF	TGTGCCAGCAAGAACTACAGAACAGGGGTCGATGAGCAGTTCTTC
TRBV10-1	-	-	TRBJ1-2	CAIRRYSQVYGYTF	TGCGCCATCCGGAGGTACAGTCAGGTCTATGGCTACACCTTC
TRBV14	-	TRBD2	TRBJ2-1	CASSQDRREREGLWSYNEQFF	TGTGCCAGCAGCCAAGATCGGCGAGAGCGGGAGGGCCTGTGGTCCTACAATGAGCAGTTCTTC
TRBV19	-	TRBD2	TRBJ2-5	CAPGGGGAKSETQYF	TGTGCCCCCGGGGGCGGGGGGGCCAAGTCGGAGACCCAGTACTTC
TRBV5-1	once	-	TRBJ2-5	CASSSDITEETQYF	TGCGCCAGCAGCTCGGATATTACAGAAGAGACCCAGTACTTC
TRBV2	-	-	TRBJ2-6	CASSGSSGEELLLSSGANVLTF	TGTGCCAGCAGTGGGTCTTCTGGGGAGGAACTTCTTTTGAGCTCTGGGGCCAACGTCCTGACTTTC
TRBV28	-	-	TRBJ1-4	CASKTPNDNEKLFF	TGTGCCAGTAAAACTCCGAATGATAATGAAAAACTGTTTTTT